This record looks at one T cell receptor (beta chain) sequence and its context. Repertoires were generated with immunoSEQ multiplex PCR, while TCRdb's copy carries only in-frame clones and drops some. The data contain 500,000 to 850,000 clones, around 87% of them singletons. The data were taken from a study of shared T cell receptors in the human thymus. V was clipped by 3 bases and J by 8 bases; unmatched bases: 9. The CDR3 loop spans 15 amino acids. CDR1 is SGHRS and CDR2 is YFSETQ in the germline V gene. These data were also filed under a second study, of human thymus T cells. This second study says: The thymus was resected at corrective cardiac surgery. Both thymic and peripheral blood repertoires showed apparently biased V and J usage.

The chain couples TRBV5-1 to TRBJ2-4; 9 bases map to TRBD1. This clonotype was sampled from a boy less than two years old with a congenital heart defect. The source material was thymocytes. The chain's CDR3 is CASSWRRGQGDIQYF. DNA of the CDR3: TGCGCCAGCAGCTGGCGAAGGGGACAGGGCGACATTCAGTACTTC.